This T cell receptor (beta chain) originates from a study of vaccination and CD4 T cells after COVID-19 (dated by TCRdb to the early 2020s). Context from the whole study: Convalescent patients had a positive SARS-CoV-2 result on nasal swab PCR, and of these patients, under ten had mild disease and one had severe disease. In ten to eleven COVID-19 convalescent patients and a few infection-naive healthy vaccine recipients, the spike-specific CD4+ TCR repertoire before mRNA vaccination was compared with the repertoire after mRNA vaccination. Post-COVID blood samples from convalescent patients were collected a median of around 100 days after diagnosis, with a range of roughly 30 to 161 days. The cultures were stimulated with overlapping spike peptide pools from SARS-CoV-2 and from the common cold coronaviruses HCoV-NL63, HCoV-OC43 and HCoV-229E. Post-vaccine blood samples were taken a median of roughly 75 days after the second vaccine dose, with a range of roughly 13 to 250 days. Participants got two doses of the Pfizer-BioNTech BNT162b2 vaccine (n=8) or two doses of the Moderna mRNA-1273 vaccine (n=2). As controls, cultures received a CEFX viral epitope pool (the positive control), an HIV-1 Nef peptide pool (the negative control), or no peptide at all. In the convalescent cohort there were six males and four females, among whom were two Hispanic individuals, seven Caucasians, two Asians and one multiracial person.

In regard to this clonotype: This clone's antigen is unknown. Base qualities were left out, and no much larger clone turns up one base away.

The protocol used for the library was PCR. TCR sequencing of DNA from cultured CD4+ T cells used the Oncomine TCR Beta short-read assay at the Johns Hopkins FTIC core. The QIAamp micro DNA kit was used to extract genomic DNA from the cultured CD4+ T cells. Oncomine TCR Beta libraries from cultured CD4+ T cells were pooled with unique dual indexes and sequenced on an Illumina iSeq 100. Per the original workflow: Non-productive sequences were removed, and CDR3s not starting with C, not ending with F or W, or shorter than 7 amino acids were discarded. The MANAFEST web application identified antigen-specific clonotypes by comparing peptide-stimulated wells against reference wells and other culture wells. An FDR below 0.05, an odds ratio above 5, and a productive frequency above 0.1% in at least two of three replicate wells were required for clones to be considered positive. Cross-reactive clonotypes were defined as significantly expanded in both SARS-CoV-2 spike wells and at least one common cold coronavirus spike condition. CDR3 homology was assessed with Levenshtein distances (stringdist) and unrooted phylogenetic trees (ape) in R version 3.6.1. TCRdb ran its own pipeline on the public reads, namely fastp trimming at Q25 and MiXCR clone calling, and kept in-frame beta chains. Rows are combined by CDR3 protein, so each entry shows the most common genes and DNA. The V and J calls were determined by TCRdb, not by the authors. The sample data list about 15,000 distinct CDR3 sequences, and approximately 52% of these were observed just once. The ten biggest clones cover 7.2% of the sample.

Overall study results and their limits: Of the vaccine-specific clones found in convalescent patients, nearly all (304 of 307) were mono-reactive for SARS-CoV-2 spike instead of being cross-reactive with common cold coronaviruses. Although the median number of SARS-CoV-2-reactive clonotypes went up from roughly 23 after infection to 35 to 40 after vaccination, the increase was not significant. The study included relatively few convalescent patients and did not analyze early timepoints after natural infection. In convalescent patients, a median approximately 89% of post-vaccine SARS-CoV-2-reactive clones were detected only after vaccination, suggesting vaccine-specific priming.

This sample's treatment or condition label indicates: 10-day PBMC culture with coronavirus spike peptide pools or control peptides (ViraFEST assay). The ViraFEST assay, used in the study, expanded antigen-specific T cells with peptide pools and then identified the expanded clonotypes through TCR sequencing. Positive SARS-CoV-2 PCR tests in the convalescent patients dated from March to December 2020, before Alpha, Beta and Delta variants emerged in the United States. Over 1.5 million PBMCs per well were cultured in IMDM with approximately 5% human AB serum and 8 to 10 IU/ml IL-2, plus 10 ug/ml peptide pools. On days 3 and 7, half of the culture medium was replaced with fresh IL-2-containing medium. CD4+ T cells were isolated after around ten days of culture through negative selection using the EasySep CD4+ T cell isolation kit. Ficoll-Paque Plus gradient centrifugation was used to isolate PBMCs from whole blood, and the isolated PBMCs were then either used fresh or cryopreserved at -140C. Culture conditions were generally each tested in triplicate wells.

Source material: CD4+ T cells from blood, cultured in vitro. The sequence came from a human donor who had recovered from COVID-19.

The bases read TGTGCCACCGCGGGGCGCATGAACACTGAAGCTTTCTTT. Its translation reads: CATAGRMNTEAFF. The chain is assembled from TRBV6-1 and TRBJ1-1; the D gene is perhaps TRBD1, from 5 matching bases. V loses 10 bases of germline sequence and J loses 0 bases, and the interval between the two ends is 12 bases. The CDR3 holds 13 amino acids from the cysteine to the phenylalanine. The entry retains the CDR3 DNA only, 39 bases that are in frame from base 1. The germline V gene specifies MNHNS as CDR1 and SASEGT as CDR2.